This T cell receptor (beta chain) was profiled in a study of cytomegalovirus exposure and HLA in healthy donors. This clone was counted between two and nine times. The PCR was carried out with 60 Vbeta primers and 13 Jbeta primers. The protocol was immunoSEQ multiplex PCR, while the TCRdb copy is restricted to in-frame clones and leaves out a portion. In the table there are 110,000 or so clones, over 6.5% of which are singletons. The V gene's germline CDR1 is SQVTM and CDR2 ANQGSEA. The V and J ends lost 1 base and 7 bases, in that order; junction bases with no gene match: 9. The CDR3 extends over 16 amino acids.

This chain links TRBV29-1 with TRBJ1-4; 10 bases are a match to TRBD1. The receptor was derived from a woman in her thirties or forties in good health and CMV-seropositive. Sequencing was performed on PBMCs. CDR3 protein: CSVEVLRTGGVEKLFF. The CDR3 nucleotides are TGCAGCGTTGAAGTTTTAAGGACAGGGGGAGTTGAAAAACTGTTTTTT. Full variable domain (missing parts from reference TRBV29-1 and TRBJ1-4): SAVISQKPSRDICQRGTSLTIQCQVDSQVTMMFWYRQQPGQSLTLIATANQGSEATYESGFVIDKFPISRPNLTFSTLTVSNMSPEDSSIYLCSVEVLRTGGVEKLFFGSGTQLSVL.